This T cell receptor beta chain was profiled in a study of PD-1 blockade in mismatch repair-deficient tumors. About the research overall: Enrolled about 2013-2016, patients had progressing, pretreated mismatch repair-deficient cancers of about a dozen types. Study-wide results and caveats: Rapid post-treatment expansion, then contraction, generally preceding radiologic response, marked tumor-resident clones.

Germline-derived CDR1 and CDR2 are ENHRY and SYGVKD. Trimming left V 3 bases short and J 6 bases short, with 11 bases between. The CDR3 totals 13 residues. Mismatch repair deficiency was confirmed in all patients, by PCR or immunohistochemistry. TCR sequencing covered a few patients who responded to pembrolizumab. The table came from immunoSEQ multiplex PCR; TCRdb's copy has only in-frame clones and leaves some out. Here the sample spans some 100,000 clones, 82% being singletons. This clone was counted a few times. Its antigen is not identified. This TCR was sampled from an adult with mismatch repair-deficient cancer. The rearrangement joins TRBV10-3 to TRBJ1-2; no clear D. Sequencing used peripheral blood, obtained 36 weeks after starting pembrolizumab. The CDR3 here is CAISDLIPNGYTF. The DNA of the CDR3 is TGTGCCATCAGTGACCTGATCCCGAATGGCTACACCTTC.